This TCR beta chain was found in a study of regulatory dendritic cells for organ transplantation. Sorted T cells were CFSE-labeled and cultured approximately five days with allogeneic regulatory or mature dendritic cells at 1:10. Concerning this clone itself: The antigen is undetermined.

The CDR3 has 16 amino acids. The V segment lost 0 bases and the J segment 6 bases; nucleotides outside the gene matches: 5. The germline V gene has CDR1 LGHNA and CDR2 YNFKEQ. The protocol was immunoSEQ multiplex PCR, while the TCRdb copy is restricted to in-frame clones and leaves out a portion. The sample lists about 20,000 clones, 80% to 90% occurring once. The chain employs TRBV4-2 and TRBJ2-3; 11 bases fit TRBD2. The TCR comes from a human donor in good health. The material sequenced was naive CD4+ T cells from blood cultured with regulatory dendritic cells. Subset: CD45RA+ naive T cells. The CDR3 sequence: CASSQDPSGGTDTQYF. CDR3 in DNA: TGTGCCAGCAGCCAAGATCCTAGCGGGGGGACGGATACGCAGTATTTT.